This TCR beta chain was recorded in a study of post-analysis software for immune sequencing data (dated by TCRdb to between 2014 and 2017). Some background on the complete study: Relapsing-remitting, secondary progressive and progressive-relapsing multiple sclerosis were recorded as disease courses, and subtype annotation was lacking for some patients. A subset of samples was prepared in parallel using single-end sample barcoding, then pooled and co-amplified after Illumina adapter ligation. The patient repertoires were compared against approximately twelve previously published healthy control repertoires obtained from donors aged 6 to 25 years. The research as a whole found: Strong co-clustering of samples prepared in the same batch was shown by direct clustering with F measure, prompting a batch-effect correction. Patients showed significantly higher frequencies than controls for a handful of TRBV segments, among them TRBV5-6, TRBV5-1 and TRBV20-1. The multiple sclerosis patient group was slightly younger than the control group. Normalized Chao1 diversity was significantly lower in multiple sclerosis patients than controls, suggesting substantial peripheral T-cell clonal expansion.

To demonstrate the VDJtools post-analysis software, TCR beta repertoires were profiled from the peripheral blood of about a dozen young patients with multiple sclerosis. The multiple sclerosis patients were children and adolescents between about 6 and 16 years of age. The library was built by means of PCR. The reads were generated on an Illumina HiSeq 2500. To reduce PCR and sequencing biases, unique molecular identifiers were built into the TCR beta cDNA libraries. Around 500,000 cDNA molecules were obtained for every 1 to 10 million input T cells, so each molecule roughly corresponded to one T cell. The patient libraries were prepared and sequenced using the same protocol as the earlier healthy control dataset. Samples belonging to the same batch were prepared together, multiplexed and sequenced on a shared HiSeq lane. As for the original processing: MIGEC handled the raw barcoded reads, throwing out single-read molecular identifier groups before consensus assembly and CDR3 extraction. VDJtools was used for post-analysis of the clonotype tables, with diversity normalized by down-sampling every dataset to the smallest sample size. Repertoire overlap clustering matched CDR3 amino acid but not nucleotide sequences to correct batch-related cross-sample contamination. TCRdb redid the processing of the public reads, applying fastp at Q25 and MiXCR, and retained in-frame beta chains. Every distinct CDR3 protein forms one entry, paired with its most common genes and DNA. The V and J calls were determined by TCRdb, not by the authors. Here the sample has some 890,000 distinct CDR3 sequences; roughly half occur a single time. 4% to 5.5% of the sample comes from the top ten.

Looking up the germline V gene (reference sequence) yields CDR1 MNHEY and CDR2 SMNVEV. The junction shows trimming of 5 bases on V and 0 bases on J, plus 18 bases between the germline ends. The CDR3 covers 17 residues, taking in both the cysteine and the phenylalanine. Only the CDR3 region is kept as DNA, spanning 51 bases read in frame from base 1. Concerning this clonotype: This clone's antigen is unknown. The sample holds no much larger clone one base away, and base qualities are not on file.

The rearranged segments are TRBV27 and TRBJ2-3, with TRBD2 perhaps the D gene, on 6 matching bases. This receptor was obtained from a girl aged 5-17 years with multiple sclerosis. Sample: blood. The CDR3 corresponds to CASSAPRRRASTDTQYF. The DNA is as follows: TGTGCCAGCAGTGCCCCTAGGCGGAGGGCTAGCACAGATACGCAGTATTTT.